One and the same sample provided the 29 T cell receptor beta chains below, sequenced in a study of cytomegalovirus exposure and HLA in healthy donors. This PCR relied on a set of 60 Vbeta primers and 13 Jbeta primers. Profiled with immunoSEQ multiplex PCR; TCRdb holds only in-frame clones, not every one. The sample holds over 60,000 clones, about 75% seen once. Sequencing was done on a sample of PBMCs. The receptors derive from a man between 65 and 85 years old in good health and CMV-seronegative.

The chain links TRBV7-9 to TRBJ1-1; 7 bases map to TRBD1. Germline V gives CDR1 SEHNR, CDR2 FQNEAQ (reference sequence). The CDR3 is made up of 15 amino acids. The V segment lost 5 bases and the J segment 3 bases; nucleotides outside the gene matches: 9. The CDR3 reads CASSHTGVSDTEAFF. The CDR3 nucleotides are TGTGCCAGCAGCCACACAGGGGTTTCCGACACTGAAGCTTTCTTT.

This sequence joins TRBV9 and TRBJ1-6; D gene ambiguous. V was shortened by 0 bases and J by 0 bases, with 13 bases between the two germline ends. The CDR3 covers 18 residues. Germline V lookup: CDR1 SGDLS, CDR2 YYNGEE. CDR3 nucleotide sequence: TGTGCCAGCAGCGTAGGCAGGTCTACCAGCTCCTATAATTCACCCCTCCACTTT. Encoded protein: CASSVGRSTSSYNSPLHF.

This chain joins TRBV7-2 and TRBJ2-7; 7 bases fit TRBD1. CDR3 length: 13 amino acids. V lost 6 bases, J lost 6 bases, and 8 bases stayed unmatched. In germline, CDR1 is SGHTA, CDR2 FQGNSA. The CDR3 loop is CASSSRGLGEQYF. The CDR3 DNA sequence: TGTGCCAGCAGTTCCAGGGGGTTGGGCGAGCAGTACTTC.

This clone came up a few times. It is unclear where the CDR3 begins or ends on the DNA, so no DNA is shown, and the CDR3 is as TCRdb lists it. The chain carries TRBV12-1 and TRBJ1-2; TRBD1, the D gene given by the table, was not confirmed from the DNA. TRBV12-1 is designated a pseudogene. The CDR3 is 14 amino acids long, termini counted. CDR3 region: CAITSYRCDYGYTF.

The rearrangement uses TRBV7-8 and TRBJ1-3, with 7 bases that match TRBD1. CDR1 and CDR2 from the germline V gene are SGHVS and FQNEAQ. The CDR3 has 15 residues. Trimming took 5 bases from V and 0 from J; bases not matched to a gene: 4. The CDR3 bases are TGTGCCAGCAGCCAAGGGACAGACTCTGGAAACACCATATATTTT. It yields the protein CASSQGTDSGNTIYF.

The rearrangement links TRBV5-4 to TRBJ2-1; 10 bases are shared with TRBD1. Germline V CDR1 and CDR2: SGHNT, YYREEE (reference sequence). This CDR3 is 16 amino acids long. J gave up 14 bases and V 3 bases, and 17 bases lay outside the gene matches. CDR3 in amino acids: CASSSPGTGAPGGEFF. The CDR3 DNA reads as TGTGCCAGCAGCTCACCCGGGACAGGGGCGCCCGGCGGGGAGTTCTTC.

This rearrangement joins TRBV10-3 to TRBJ2-7, with 8 bases matching TRBD1. CDR3 length: 14 residues. Trimming cost V 2 bases and J 0 bases; bases outside gene matches: 0. Looked up from germline, CDR1 is ENHRY and CDR2 is SYGVKD. The CDR3 DNA sequence: TGTGCCATCAGTGAGGGACAGGGCTCCTACGAGCAGTACTTC. Residues: CAISEGQGSYEQYF.

A single count supports this clone. This sequence joins TRBV28 and TRBJ1-5, with a tentative D call TRBD1 (5 bases). Trimming shortened V by 3 bases and J by 2 bases, and 11 bases separated the two germline ends. CDR1 MDHEN and CDR2 SYDVKM come from the germline V gene. The CDR3 contains 15 residues. This chain's CDR3 is CASSFGGGGNQPQHF. As DNA, the CDR3 is TGTGCCAGCAGTTTCGGGGGAGGGGGCAATCAGCCCCAGCATTTT. Combining the CDR3 with reference TRBV28 and TRBJ1-5 gives the whole variable domain DVKVTQSSRYLVKRTGEKVFLECVQDMDHENMFWYRQDPGLGLRLIYFSYDVKMKEKGDIPEGYSVSREKKERFSLILESASTNQTSMYLCASSFGGGGNQPQHFGDGTRLSIL.

This chain connects TRBV6-5 to TRBJ1-2; D is unresolved. CDR1 is MNHEY, CDR2 SVGAGI, per germline. The CDR3 is made up of 14 amino acids. Trimming took off 0 bases at V and 5 bases at J, with 10 bases between the two ends. CDR3 loop: CASSYSTPGYGYTF. The CDR3 bases are TGTGCCAGCAGTTACTCGACGCCGGGGTATGGCTACACCTTC.

CDR3 DNA: TGTGCCAGCAGCTTAGGGGGCAGCACAAGGAGCTACACCTTC. Translated, it gives CASSLGGSTRSYTF. The chain uses TRBV7-2 and TRBJ1-2; tentatively, D is TRBD1 (5 bases). V was clipped by 1 base and J by 9 bases, with 15 bases between them. The CDR3 length is 14 residues. The germline CDR1 and CDR2 sequences are SGHTA and FQGNSA. The variable domain in full, completed from reference TRBV7-2 and TRBJ1-2, reads GAGVSQSPSNKVTEKGKDVELRCDPISGHTALYWYRQSLGQGLEFLIYFQGNSAPDKSGLPSDRFSAERTGGSVSTLTIQRTQQEDSAVYLCASSLGGSTRSYTFGSGTRLTVV.

V gene TRBV28 combines with J gene TRBJ2-4; 10 bases are a match to TRBD1. Germline trimming cut 6 bases from V and 8 bases from J; bases unmatched to any gene: 10. Germline loops: CDR1 MDHEN, CDR2 SYDVKM. The length of the CDR3 is 15 residues. The CDR3 DNA reads TGTGCCAGCAGACCCCCCGGGACAGGGGTTTACATTCAGTACTTC. Its protein product is CASRPPGTGVYIQYF.

The chain uses TRBV2 and TRBJ2-3, with D possibly matching TRBD1 (6 bases). Germline V CDR1 and CDR2: SNHLY, FYNNEI. The CDR3 covers 12 residues. V lost 6 bases to trimming and J lost 4 bases, with 8 bases between them. CDR3 nucleotide sequence: TGTGCCAGCAGGACAGGAGCAGATACGCAGTATTTT. Protein sequence: CASRTGADTQYF.

The V and J genes are TRBV5-4 and TRBJ2-3, with 12 bases aligning to TRBD2. Germline trimming cut 4 bases from V and 3 bases from J; bases unmatched to any gene: 6. Germline CDR1 is SGHNT and CDR2 is YYREEE (reference sequence). There are 16 residues in the CDR3. CDR3 DNA sequence: TGTGCCAGCAGCGTAGGGACTAGCGGGTGGACAGATACGCAGTATTTT. Its protein product is CASSVGTSGWTDTQYF.

This clone has only a few counts. The chain is built from TRBV6-5 and TRBJ1-5; 8 nucleotides align to TRBD1. The CDR3 is 15 amino acids. After removal of 6 bases from V and 3 bases from J, the junction contained 7 bases not matched to a gene. Germline CDR1 MNHEY, CDR2 SVGAGI. The CDR3 spells CASSRDRGDNQPQHF. The CDR3 bases are TGTGCCAGCAGCCGCGACAGGGGAGACAATCAGCCCCAGCATTTT.

This rearrangement joins TRBV6-1 to TRBJ2-3, with TRBD2 as a possible D gene (5 bases). The germline CDR1 and CDR2 sequences are MNHNS and SASEGT. This CDR3 has 14 amino acids. V was clipped by 4 bases and J by 3 bases, with 11 bases between them. The CDR3 sequence is CASSAGWGTDTQYF. CDR3 DNA sequence: TGTGCCAGCAGTGCGGGGTGGGGAACAGATACGCAGTATTTT.

This rearrangement joins TRBV6-5 to TRBJ2-7, with D possibly matching TRBD2 (6 bases). The CDR3 has 15 residues. Between the trimmed V and J ends, which lost 8 bases and 0 bases, there was a span of 17 bases. Per germline, CDR1 MNHEY and CDR2 SVGAGI. The DNA of the CDR3 is TGTGCCAGCGCGAAGGCGGAGGGCTCCTCCTACGAGCAGTACTTC. Translating it yields CASAKAEGSSYEQYF.

This clone has only a few counts. J is TRBJ2-1 and V is TRBV5-1, with D unclear. CDR1 SGHRS and CDR2 YFSETQ come from the germline V gene. This CDR3 contains 14 residues. V lost 0 bases and J lost 5, with 9 bases in between. CDR3 residues: CASSLGQVNNEQFF. CDR3 in DNA: TGCGCCAGCAGCTTGGGCCAGGTGAACAATGAGCAGTTCTTC.

The rearrangement joins TRBV18 to TRBJ2-4; D may be TRBD2 (7 bases). Trimming took 2 bases from V and 6 from J, leaving 17 bases between them. CDR3 size: 16 residues. CDR1 is KGHSH and CDR2 is LQKENI in the germline V gene. Here the CDR3 DNA reads TGTGCCAGCTCACCAAACACGGGAGGAGGGGGAAACATTCAGTACTTC. Its protein is CASSPNTGGGGNIQYF.

J is TRBJ1-2 and V is TRBV6-6; 8 bases match TRBD1. J gave up 6 bases and V 4 bases, and 4 bases lay outside the gene matches. In germline, CDR1 is MNHNY, CDR2 SVGAGI (reference sequence). CDR3 length: 13 residues. The CDR3 loop is CASSSPDRDGYTF. CDR3 in DNA: TGTGCCAGCAGTTCCCCGGACAGGGATGGCTACACCTTC.

V gene TRBV5-1 combines with J gene TRBJ2-3; 11 bases match TRBD1. Germline V lookup: CDR1 SGHRS, CDR2 YFSETQ. The CDR3 contains 16 residues. Trimming removed 4 bases from V and 0 bases from J; junction bases left unmatched: 4. The CDR3 region is CASSQGQGGSTDTQYF. DNA for the CDR3: TGCGCCAGCAGCCAGGGACAGGGGGGAAGCACAGATACGCAGTATTTT. Using reference TRBV5-1 and TRBJ2-3 for the parts outside the CDR3, the full variable domain is KAGVTQTPRYLIKTRGQQVTLSCSPISGHRSVSWYQQTPGQGLQFLFEYFSETQRNKGNFPGRFSGRQFSNSRSEMNVSTLELGDSALYLCASSQGQGGSTDTQYFGPGTRLTVL.

The chain joins TRBV5-1 to TRBJ1-1; D is ambiguous. The V end was cut by 4 bases, the J end by 4 bases, with 14 bases between. CDR1 is SGHRS, CDR2 YFSETQ, per germline. This CDR3 has 14 residues. The CDR3 loop is CASSRSEAVTEAFF. The CDR3 nucleotides are TGCGCCAGCAGCCGCTCGGAGGCGGTCACTGAAGCTTTCTTT.

This rearrangement joins TRBV10-2 to TRBJ2-3, with D tentatively TRBD2 (5 bases). V lost 6 bases to trimming and J lost 1 base, with 11 bases between them. The germline V gene has CDR1 WSHSY and CDR2 SAAADI. This CDR3 has 14 amino acids. The CDR3 loop reads CASSRGSGTDTQYF. Written as DNA, the CDR3 is TGCGCCAGCAGCCGCGGGTCTGGCACAGATACGCAGTATTTT.

The V call is TRBV28, the J call TRBJ1-4; TRBD1 agrees at 12 bases. Germline CDR1 MDHEN, CDR2 SYDVKM. The V segment lost 5 bases and the J segment 7 bases; nucleotides outside the gene matches: 11. The CDR3 has 17 residues. For the CDR3, the DNA is TGTGCCAGCAGTCCGGGACAGGGGGCTTTAATTACTGAAAAACTGTTTTTT. Protein product: CASSPGQGALITEKLFF.

A few counts support this clone. The chain couples TRBV6-1 to TRBJ2-7; no definite D call. Trimming cost V 4 bases and J 3 bases, with 10 bases left between them. CDR3 size: 13 residues. Germline CDR1 is MNHNS and CDR2 is SASEGT. The CDR3: CASSAGGGYEQYF. The CDR3 DNA reads TGTGCCAGCAGTGCTGGCGGTGGCTACGAGCAGTACTTC.

The rearrangement uses TRBV5-1 and TRBJ1-3; TRBD1 matches 7 bases. J lost 0 bases, V lost 3 bases, and 3 bases had no gene match. CDR1 and CDR2 from the germline V gene are SGHRS and YFSETQ. The CDR3 is 15 residues long. CDR3 sequence (DNA): TGCGCCAGCAGCTGGGACAGTAGCTCTGGAAACACCATATATTTT. Protein product: CASSWDSSSGNTIYF.

V usage is TRBV6-1 and J usage is TRBJ1-5, with 7 bases lining up with TRBD1. This CDR3 region has 16 residues. V trimming: 2 bases; J trimming: 0 bases; junction bases outside the gene matches: 4. Germline lookup yields CDR1 MNHNS and CDR2 SASEGT. The CDR3 loop reads CASSEYGTVSNQPQHF. CDR3 DNA sequence: TGTGCCAGCAGTGAATATGGGACAGTTAGCAATCAGCCCCAGCATTTT.

The chain combines TRBV19 with TRBJ2-2; D might be TRBD2 (5 bases). This CDR3 region has 14 residues. V dropped 6 bases and J dropped 5 bases, with 13 bases sitting between them. Germline V lookup: CDR1 LNHDA, CDR2 SQIVND (reference sequence). Here the CDR3 DNA reads TGTGCCAGTAGGGGCTGGGGAGAGACCGGGGAGCTGTTTTTT. Its translation: CASRGWGETGELFF. Based on the CDR3 plus reference TRBV19 and TRBJ2-2, the full variable domain is DGGITQSPKYLFRKEGQNVTLSCEQNLNHDAMYWYRQDPGQGLRLIYYSQIVNDFQKGDIAEGYSVSREKKESFPLTVTSAQKNPTAFYLCASRGWGETGELFFGEGSRLTVL.

V is TRBV10-3 and J is TRBJ2-6; 12 bases align to TRBD1. This CDR3 spans 16 amino acids. The germline CDR1 and CDR2 sequences are ENHRY and SYGVKD. Unmatched junction bases numbered 7, after V lost 9 bases and J lost 4 bases. This CDR3 is CAIAGTGGSGANVLTF. CDR3 sequence (DNA): TGTGCCATTGCCGGGACAGGGGGCTCCGGGGCCAACGTCCTGACTTTC.

The chain has TRBV5-1 and TRBJ1-1; D unresolved. CDR3 length equals 13 residues. The V end lost 5 bases, the J end lost 5 bases, and 13 bases lay between the germline ends. Germline V CDR1 and CDR2: SGHRS, YFSETQ. CDR3 in DNA: TGCGCCAGCAGTAGGAGGGAAAAGACTGAAGCTTTCTTT. Protein: CASSRREKTEAFF.